This passage covers 26 T cell receptor beta chains from one sample sequenced in a study of technical replicates of blood from several donors. Produced via immunoSEQ multiplex PCR; TCRdb's table is partial and in-frame only. The sample gives approximately 90,000 clones, 95% of which show up once; over 0.25% is in the top ten. Sequencing was performed on T cells isolated from PBMCs. The source is a human donor in good health.

The chain carries TRBV6-1 and TRBJ1-3; D is unresolved. Germline CDR1 MNHNS, CDR2 SASEGT. The CDR3 sequence is 12 residues long. The V gene lost 8 bases and the J gene lost 1 base, with 6 bases spanning the gap. The CDR3 spells CASSLSGNTIYF. CDR3 in DNA: TGTGCCAGCTCCCTATCTGGAAACACCATATATTTT.

The CDR3 here is CASIGRGDTQYF. In DNA form, the CDR3 reads TGTGCCAGTATTGGCCGGGGAGATACGCAGTATTTT. The J gene is TRBJ2-3, the V gene TRBV19; tentative D call: TRBD2 (5 bases). V was trimmed by 7 bases and J by 5 bases, leaving 10 bases between them. The CDR3 totals 12 residues. Germline assignment: CDR1 LNHDA and CDR2 SQIVND (reference sequence).

The genes are TRBV6-4 and TRBJ2-3, with 10 positions matching TRBD2. The CDR3 is made up of 15 amino acids. CDR1 and CDR2 from the germline V gene are MRHNA and SNTAGT. The J segment lost 4 bases and the V segment lost 0 bases, leaving 1 base of the junction unmatched. CDR3 sequence reads: CASSDSAGGPDTQYF. CDR3 DNA sequence: TGTGCCAGCAGTGACTCAGCGGGGGGGCCAGATACGCAGTATTTT.

The gene calls are TRBV6-5 and TRBJ2-1; 8 nucleotides align to TRBD2. The CDR3 has 16 residues. CDR1 is MNHEY, CDR2 SVGAGI, per germline. The J segment lost 9 bases and the V segment lost 2 bases, leaving 12 bases of the junction unmatched. The CDR3 spells CASSYPDGRDEGEQFF. CDR3 bases: TGTGCCAGCAGTTACCCTGACGGGAGGGATGAGGGTGAGCAGTTCTTC.

The chain links TRBV4-2 to TRBJ2-1, with 7 bases that match TRBD2. The germline gives CDR1 LGHNA, CDR2 YNFKEQ. The V and J ends lost 0 bases and 7 bases, in that order; junction bases with no gene match: 3. CDR3 length: 14 amino acids. CDR3 in DNA: TGTGCCAGCAGCCAAGAATATAGCGGGAATGAGCAGTTCTTC. Translating it yields CASSQEYSGNEQFF.

The chain recombines TRBV11-2 with TRBJ1-3; 12 nucleotides agree with TRBD1. Trimming cost V 1 base and J 7 bases; bases outside gene matches: 2. This CDR3 has 15 amino acids. The V gene's germline CDR1 is SGHAT and CDR2 FQNNGV. The CDR3 region is CASSLGGTGGNTIYF. The CDR3 region has the DNA TGTGCCAGCAGCTTAGGAGGGACAGGGGGCAACACCATATATTTT.

The chain joins TRBV12-2 to TRBJ2-7; the DNA was not compared with TRBD2, the D call given in the table. TRBV12-2 is shown as a pseudogene. The CDR3 is 14 residues long. CDR3 nucleotide sequence: TGTGCAAGTCGCTTAGTCCCCCTTCCGTCCGAGCAGTACTTC. Protein product: CASRLVPLPSEQYF.

V gene TRBV10-2 combines with J gene TRBJ2-7; TRBD1 matches at 7 bases. Per germline, CDR1 WSHSY and CDR2 SAAADI. J was trimmed by 4 bases and V by 5 bases; bases with no gene match: 2. The CDR3 contains 12 residues. The CDR3 nucleotides read TGCGCCAGCAGTTGGGACAGTTACGAGCAGTACTTC. It specifies CASSWDSYEQYF.

V and J are TRBV5-1 and TRBJ2-7; TRBD1 might be the D (6 bases). Trimming left V 4 bases short and J 7 bases short, with 15 bases between. The CDR3 is 13 amino acids. Per the germline V gene, CDR1 is SGHRS and CDR2 is YFSETQ. This chain's CDR3 is CASSDRPSGEQYF. CDR3 bases: TGCGCCAGCAGCGACAGGCCCTCGGGGGAGCAGTACTTC.

CDR3 nucleotide sequence: TGTGCCAGCAGGGACAGGGAGAGCTCCTACGAGCAGTACTTC. It specifies CASRDRESSYEQYF. The chain carries TRBV27 and TRBJ2-7, with 8 bases that match TRBD1. The CDR3 contains 14 residues. Germline V gene lookup returns CDR1 MNHEY and CDR2 SMNVEV (reference sequence). Trimming cost V 6 bases and J 0 bases; bases outside gene matches: 4.

This clone was counted once. The chain employs TRBV10-1 and TRBJ2-1; D might be TRBD1 (6 bases). In germline, CDR1 is WNHNN, CDR2 SYGVQD (reference sequence). V was cut by 8 bases and J by 7 bases, with 9 bases left in between. There are 11 residues in the CDR3. The CDR3 is CASGQLNEQFF. DNA of the CDR3: TGCGCCAGCGGACAGTTAAATGAGCAGTTCTTC.

The V and J genes are TRBV5-1 and TRBJ2-4, with 8 bases fitting TRBD2. V lost 4 bases and J lost 3; bases outside the gene matches: 12. Germline V gene sequence: CDR1 SGHRS, CDR2 YFSETQ. CDR3 length: 17 amino acids. The CDR3 protein is CASSPGVFGGGKNIQYF. CDR3 sequence (DNA): TGCGCCAGCAGCCCTGGCGTTTTCGGGGGGGGCAAAAACATTCAGTACTTC. The complete variable domain, with remaining parts taken from reference TRBV5-1 and TRBJ2-4, reads KAGVTQTPRYLIKTRGQQVTLSCSPISGHRSVSWYQQTPGQGLQFLFEYFSETQRNKGNFPGRFSGRQFSNSRSEMNVSTLELGDSALYLCASSPGVFGGGKNIQYFGAGTRLSVL.

J is TRBJ1-5 and V is TRBV11-3; D call uncertain. V was clipped by 1 base and J by 1 base, with 2 bases between them. Germline loops: CDR1 SGHNT, CDR2 YENEEA. This CDR3 is built from 13 residues. CDR3 sequence (DNA): TGTGCCAGCAGCTTAGCGAGCAATCAGCCCCAGCATTTT. Translating gives CASSLASNQPQHF.

J is TRBJ2-7 and V is TRBV5-6, with 10 bases that match TRBD2. The CDR3 spans 19 residues. Germline CDR1 SGHDT, CDR2 YYEEEE. V shed 2 bases and J 2 bases; nucleotides not matched to a gene: 16. CDR3 DNA sequence: TGTGCCAGCAGCTTTGGGATGGGCGAGACTAGCGGGCTAACCTACGAGCAGTACTTC. Translation: CASSFGMGETSGLTYEQYF.

This clone was picked up one time. The chain uses TRBV2 and TRBJ1-2; D is possibly TRBD1 (5 bases). V lost 7 bases and J 6 bases, leaving 21 bases between the germline ends. Germline V gives CDR1 SNHLY, CDR2 FYNNEI. The CDR3 spans 15 residues. CDR3 in amino acids: CASILGPGMRNGYTF. CDR3 DNA sequence: TGTGCCAGCATCCTAGGCCCAGGGATGAGAAATGGCTACACCTTC.

This clone was seen once. V gene TRBV4-1 combines with J gene TRBJ1-2, with 8 nucleotides matching TRBD1. V gave up 6 bases and J gave up 1 base; unmatched junction bases: 7. The CDR3 is made up of 15 amino acids. Germline loops: CDR1 MGHRA, CDR2 YSYEKL. CDR3 sequence: CASRAVGQVNYGYTF. The CDR3, as DNA: TGCGCCAGCAGGGCCGTGGGACAGGTTAACTATGGCTACACCTTC.

The chain combines TRBV28 with TRBJ2-2; 9 bases are shared with TRBD1. The V gene's germline CDR1 is MDHEN and CDR2 SYDVKM. This CDR3 has 18 residues. With 4 bases clipped from V and 6 bases from J, the junction kept 15 bases outside the gene matches. The CDR3 region is CASSSPPSKGQGAGELFF. The DNA for the CDR3 is TGTGCCAGCAGTTCCCCACCATCCAAGGGACAGGGTGCCGGGGAGCTGTTTTTT.

The V call is TRBV5-5, the J call TRBJ1-1; 9 bases match TRBD1. Trimming took 2 bases from V and 11 from J; bases not matched to a gene: 10. The germline V gene encodes CDR1 SGHKS and CDR2 YYEKEE (reference sequence). CDR3 length: 14 residues. The CDR3 DNA sequence: TGTGCCAGCAGCTTTGGGACAGGGAGAGTACGTGCTTTCTTT. Translating gives CASSFGTGRVRAFF.

V is TRBV30 and J is TRBJ2-7; TRBD2 is a possible D gene (6 bases). Trimming left V 1 base short and J 6 bases short, with 7 bases between. There are 11 residues in the CDR3. Germline V gene lookup returns CDR1 GTSNPN and CDR2 SVGIG (reference sequence). The CDR3 protein is CAWSGGVEQYF. The CDR3 bases are TGTGCCTGGAGTGGCGGGGTCGAGCAGTACTTC.

This clone was observed a single time. The genes are TRBV5-4 and TRBJ2-5, with D tentatively TRBD1 (5 bases). Trimming cost V 1 base and J 3 bases, with 13 bases left between them. Germline V gene lookup returns CDR1 SGHNT and CDR2 YYREEE (reference sequence). The CDR3 is 15 amino acids. Here the CDR3 DNA reads TGTGCCAGCAGCTTGCTGGGCGGACAAAAAGAGACCCAGTACTTC. It encodes CASSLLGGQKETQYF.

This chain joins TRBV7-9 and TRBJ1-1; D gene unclear. V lost 7 bases and J 3 bases, leaving 18 bases between the germline ends. The CDR3 spans 15 residues. Germline V gene lookup returns CDR1 SEHNR and CDR2 FQNEAQ (reference sequence). The CDR3 sequence: CASTDPGGSDTEAFF. The CDR3 DNA reads as TGTGCCAGCACCGACCCGGGTGGGTCAGACACTGAAGCTTTCTTT.

The rearrangement joins TRBV19 to TRBJ2-3, with no clear D. Looked up from germline, CDR1 is LNHDA and CDR2 is SQIVND (reference sequence). The CDR3 sequence is 13 residues long. V lost 3 bases, J lost 3 bases, and 7 bases lay in between. CDR3 amino acids: CASSISRTDTQYF. CDR3 nucleotides: TGTGCCAGTAGTATCTCCAGGACAGATACGCAGTATTTT.

The chain combines TRBV6-1 with TRBJ2-7; TRBD2 aligns across 12 bases. Germline lookup yields CDR1 MNHNS and CDR2 SASEGT. V lost 8 bases to trimming and J lost 2 bases; unmatched junction nucleotides: 7. The CDR3 sequence is 15 residues long. CDR3 DNA sequence: TGTGCCAGCTCACGGCTAGCGGGAGGGGCCTACGAGCAGTACTTC. Protein sequence: CASSRLAGGAYEQYF.

The chain has TRBV11-3 and TRBJ2-3, with TRBD2 matching 10 bases. Germline values: CDR1 SGHNT, CDR2 YENEEA. The CDR3 is made up of 15 amino acids. V gave up 3 bases and J gave up 0 bases; unmatched junction bases: 0. The CDR3 protein is CASSFSGGSTDTQYF. CDR3 coding DNA: TGTGCCAGCAGCTTTAGCGGGGGGAGCACAGATACGCAGTATTTT.

The rearrangement uses TRBV27 and TRBJ1-2, with 12 bases aligning to TRBD1. The CDR3 consists of 15 residues. The V and J ends lost 3 bases and 7 bases, in that order; junction bases with no gene match: 6. Germline CDR1 is MNHEY and CDR2 is SMNVEV (reference sequence). This CDR3 reads CASSLRGQGAAGYTF. The CDR3 region has the DNA TGTGCCAGCAGTTTGCGGGGACAGGGGGCTGCTGGCTACACCTTC.

The V gene is TRBV7-2, the J gene TRBJ2-7; 11 bases agree with TRBD2. In germline, CDR1 is SGHTA, CDR2 FQGNSA. V lost 0 bases, J lost 3 bases, and 1 base stayed unmatched. The CDR3 length is 15 residues. As DNA, the CDR3 is TGTGCCAGCAGCTTAGCCCTAGCGGGGGGCTACGAGCAGTACTTC. This sequence encodes CASSLALAGGYEQYF.